Sequencing of this T cell receptor (beta chain) was carried out in a study of T-cell reconstitution after alpha-beta-depleted transplantation in children. In germline, CDR1 is SNHLY, CDR2 FYNNEI. This CDR3 has 19 residues. J lost 7 bases, V lost 5 bases, and 17 bases had no gene match. This clonotype is a singleton in its sample. TCRbeta library preparation incorporated unique molecular identifiers. TCRdb re-derived calls from the PCR reads in MiXCR, one entry per CDR3 protein. Seen here are about 200,000 distinct CDR3 sequences, approximately 8.4% observed once, and the top ten hold 35% to 40%. V usage is TRBV2 and J usage is TRBJ2-1; TRBD2 matches 13 bases. The TCR originated in a male patient between 2 and 10 years old who had a stem cell transplant for acute myeloid leukemia, so the T cells may come from the graft donor. This specimen consisted of PBMCs, mostly from graft donor cells, obtained 360 days after TCRalphabeta/CD19-depleted stem cell transplant. The chain's CDR3 is CASSPRLAGGLSPWNEQFF. The CDR3 DNA is TGTGCCAGCAGTCCACGACTAGCGGGAGGTCTCTCGCCCTGGAATGAGCAGTTCTTC. The full variable domain, in which reference TRBV2 and TRBJ2-1 provide the parts outside the CDR3, is EPEVTQTPSHQVTQMGQEVILRCVPISNHLYFYWYRQILGQKVEFLVSFYNNEISEKSEIFDDQFSVERPDGSNFTLKIRSTKLEDSAMYFCASSPRLAGGLSPWNEQFFGPGTRLTVL.